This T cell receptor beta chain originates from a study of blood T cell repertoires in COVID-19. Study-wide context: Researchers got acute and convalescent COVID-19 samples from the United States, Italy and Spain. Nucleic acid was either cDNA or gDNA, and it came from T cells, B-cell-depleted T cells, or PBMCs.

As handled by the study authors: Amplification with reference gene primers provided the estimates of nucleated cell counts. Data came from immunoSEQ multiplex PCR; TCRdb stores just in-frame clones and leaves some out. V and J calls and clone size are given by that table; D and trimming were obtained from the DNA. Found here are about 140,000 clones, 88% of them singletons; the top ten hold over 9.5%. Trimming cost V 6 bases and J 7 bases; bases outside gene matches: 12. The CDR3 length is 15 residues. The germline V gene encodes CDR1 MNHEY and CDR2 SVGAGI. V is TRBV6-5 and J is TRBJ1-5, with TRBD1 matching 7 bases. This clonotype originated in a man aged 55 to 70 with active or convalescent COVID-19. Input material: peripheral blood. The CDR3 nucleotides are TGTGCCAGCAGCTCCGATTGGACAGGCGGACAGCCCCAGCATTTT. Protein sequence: CASSSDWTGGQPQHF.